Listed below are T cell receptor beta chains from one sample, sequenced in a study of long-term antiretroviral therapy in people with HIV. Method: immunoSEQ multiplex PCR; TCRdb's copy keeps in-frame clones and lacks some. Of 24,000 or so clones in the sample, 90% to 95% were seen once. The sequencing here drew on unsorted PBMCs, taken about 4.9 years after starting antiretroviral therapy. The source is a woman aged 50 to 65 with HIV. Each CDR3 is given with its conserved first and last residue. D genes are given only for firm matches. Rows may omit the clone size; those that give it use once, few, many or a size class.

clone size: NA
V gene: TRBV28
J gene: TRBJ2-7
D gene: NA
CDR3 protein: CASSFGGREQYF
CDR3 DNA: TGTGCCAGCAGTTTTGGTGGAAGGGAGCAGTACTTC

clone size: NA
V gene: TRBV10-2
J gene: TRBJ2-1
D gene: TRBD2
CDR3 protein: CASSEIVTSGIHEQFF
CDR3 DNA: TGCGCCAGCAGTGAGATTGTAACTAGCGGGATCCATGAGCAGTTCTTC

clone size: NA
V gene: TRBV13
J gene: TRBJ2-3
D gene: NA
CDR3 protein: CASSPPGQGGDTQYF
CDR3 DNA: TGTGCCAGCAGCCCCCCCGGGCAGGGGGGGGATACGCAGTATTTT

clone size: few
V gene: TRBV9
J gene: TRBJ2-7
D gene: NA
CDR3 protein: CASSVSGGKGEQYF
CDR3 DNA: TGTGCCAGCAGCGTCTCGGGGGGCAAGGGCGAGCAGTACTTC

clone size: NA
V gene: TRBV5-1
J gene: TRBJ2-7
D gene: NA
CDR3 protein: CASREDGVYEQYF
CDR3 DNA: TGCGCCAGCCGAGAGGACGGGGTTTACGAGCAGTACTTC

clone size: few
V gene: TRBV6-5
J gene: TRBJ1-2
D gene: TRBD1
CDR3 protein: CASTNQGGGYGYTF
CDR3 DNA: TGTGCCAGCACCAACCAGGGGGGGGGATATGGCTACACCTTC

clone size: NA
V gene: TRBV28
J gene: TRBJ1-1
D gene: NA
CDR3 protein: CASSLTAVGNGAFF
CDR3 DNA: TGTGCCAGCAGCCTAACGGCCGTGGGGAACGGAGCTTTCTTT

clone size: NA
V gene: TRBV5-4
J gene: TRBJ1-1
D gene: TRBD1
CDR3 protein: CASKYRGGGSDTEAFF
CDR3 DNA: TGTGCCAGCAAGTACAGGGGGGGAGGTTCAGACACTGAAGCTTTCTTT

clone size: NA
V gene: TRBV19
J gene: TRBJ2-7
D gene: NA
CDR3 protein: CASSPPGGSSEQYF
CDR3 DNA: TGTGCCAGTAGTCCCCCGGGGGGCTCGAGTGAGCAGTACTTC

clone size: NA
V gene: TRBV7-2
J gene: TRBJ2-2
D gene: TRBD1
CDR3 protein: CASSPTGGDTGELFF
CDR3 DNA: TGTGCCAGCAGCCCTACAGGGGGCGACACCGGGGAGCTGTTTTTT

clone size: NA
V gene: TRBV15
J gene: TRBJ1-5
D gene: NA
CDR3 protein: CATSTLERGQPQHF
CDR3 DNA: TGTGCCACCAGCACCCTCGAGAGGGGACAGCCCCAGCATTTT

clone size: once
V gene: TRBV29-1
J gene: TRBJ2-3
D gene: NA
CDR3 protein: CSVEVDSSDTQYF
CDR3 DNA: TGCAGCGTTGAAGTTGATAGCTCAGATACGCAGTATTTT

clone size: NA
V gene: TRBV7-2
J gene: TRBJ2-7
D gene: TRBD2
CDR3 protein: CASSLGRLLAGGPEQYF
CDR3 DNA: TGTGCCAGCAGCTTAGGCCGTTTACTAGCGGGAGGGCCGGAGCAGTACTTC

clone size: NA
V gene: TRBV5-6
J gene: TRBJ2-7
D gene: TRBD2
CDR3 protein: CASSLWPSGSDGQYF
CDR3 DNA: TGTGCCAGCAGCTTGTGGCCTAGCGGGAGTGATGGGCAGTACTTC

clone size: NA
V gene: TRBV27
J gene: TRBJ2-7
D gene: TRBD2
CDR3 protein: CASSLYGRGDYEQYF
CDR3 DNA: TGTGCCAGCAGTTTATACGGGAGGGGGGACTACGAGCAGTACTTC

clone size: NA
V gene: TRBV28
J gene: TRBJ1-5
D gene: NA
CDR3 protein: CASSTGGKGNQPQHF
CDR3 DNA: TGTGCCAGCAGCACAGGCGGGAAGGGCAATCAGCCCCAGCATTTT

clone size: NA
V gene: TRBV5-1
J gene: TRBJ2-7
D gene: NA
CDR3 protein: CASSQGEGYEQYF
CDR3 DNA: TGCGCCAGCAGCCAGGGGGAGGGCTACGAGCAGTACTTC

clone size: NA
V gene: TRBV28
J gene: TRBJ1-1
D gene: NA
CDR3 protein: CASSSEPRPVREAFF
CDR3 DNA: TGTGCCAGCAGTTCGGAACCTCGCCCCGTGAGAGAAGCTTTCTTT

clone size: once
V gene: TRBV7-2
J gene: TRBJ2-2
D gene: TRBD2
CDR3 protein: CASSYPRVGLGLTGELFF
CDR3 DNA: TGTGCCAGCAGCTACCCCCGTGTTGGACTAGGACTCACCGGGGAGCTGTTTTTT

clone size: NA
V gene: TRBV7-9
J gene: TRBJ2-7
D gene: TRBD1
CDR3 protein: CASSLKAPGQFSYEQYF
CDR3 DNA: TGTGCCAGCAGTCTCAAAGCCCCGGGACAGTTCTCCTACGAGCAGTACTTC

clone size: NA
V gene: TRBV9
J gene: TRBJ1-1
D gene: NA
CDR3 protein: CASSVAMGETEAFF
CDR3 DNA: TGTGCCAGCAGCGTAGCTATGGGGGAGACTGAAGCTTTCTTT

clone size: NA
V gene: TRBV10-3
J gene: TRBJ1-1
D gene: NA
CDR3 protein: CAIGGSKNTEAFF
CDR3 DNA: TGTGCCATCGGAGGTTCCAAGAACACTGAAGCTTTCTTT

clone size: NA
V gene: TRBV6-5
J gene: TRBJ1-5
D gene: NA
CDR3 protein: CASRPGTTYNQPQHF
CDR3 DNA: TGTGCCAGCAGGCCCGGGACAACTTACAATCAGCCCCAGCATTTT

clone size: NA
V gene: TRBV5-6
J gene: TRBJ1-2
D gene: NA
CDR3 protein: CASSSIDQPYGYTF
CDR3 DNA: TGTGCCAGCAGCTCAATAGATCAGCCCTATGGCTACACCTTC

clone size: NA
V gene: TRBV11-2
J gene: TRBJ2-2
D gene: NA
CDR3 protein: CASTTPQANTGELFF
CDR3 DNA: TGTGCCAGCACCACGCCCCAGGCTAACACCGGGGAGCTGTTTTTT

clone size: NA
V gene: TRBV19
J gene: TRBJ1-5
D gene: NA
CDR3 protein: CASQEYSNQPQHF
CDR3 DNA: TGTGCCAGTCAGGAGTATAGCAATCAGCCCCAGCATTTT

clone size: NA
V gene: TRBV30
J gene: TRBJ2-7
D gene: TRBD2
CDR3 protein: CAWSVGGSSYEQYF
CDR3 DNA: TGTGCCTGGAGTGTGGGCGGGAGCTCCTACGAGCAGTACTTC

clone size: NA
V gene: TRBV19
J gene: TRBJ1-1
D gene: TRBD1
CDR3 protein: CASRVDRGNPGSTEAFF
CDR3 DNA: TGTGCCAGTAGAGTTGACAGGGGGAATCCAGGGTCCACTGAAGCTTTCTTT

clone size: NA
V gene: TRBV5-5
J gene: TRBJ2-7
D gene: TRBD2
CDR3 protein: CASSPSGRFSYEQYF
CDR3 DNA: TGTGCCAGCAGTCCTAGCGGGAGGTTCTCCTACGAGCAGTACTTC

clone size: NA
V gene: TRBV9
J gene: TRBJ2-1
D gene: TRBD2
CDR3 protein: CASSPSGGSYEQFF
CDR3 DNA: TGTGCCAGCAGCCCTAGCGGGGGGAGTTATGAGCAGTTCTTC

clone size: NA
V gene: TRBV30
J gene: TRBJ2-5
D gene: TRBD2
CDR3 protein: CAWSWGGDQETQYF
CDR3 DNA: TGTGCCTGGAGCTGGGGGGGAGATCAAGAGACCCAGTACTTC

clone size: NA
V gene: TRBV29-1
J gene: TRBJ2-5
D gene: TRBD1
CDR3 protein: CSAGQGSLETQYF
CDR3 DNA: TGCAGCGCCGGACAGGGGTCCTTAGAGACCCAGTACTTC

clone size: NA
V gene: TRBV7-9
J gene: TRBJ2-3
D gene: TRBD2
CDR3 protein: CASSTASGRTSF
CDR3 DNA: TGTGCCAGCAGCACCGCTAGCGGGAGAACATCTTTT

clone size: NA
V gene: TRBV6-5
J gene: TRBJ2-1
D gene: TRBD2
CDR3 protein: CASSHSSGMNEQFF
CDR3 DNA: TGTGCCAGCAGTCATTCTAGCGGGATGAACGAGCAGTTCTTC

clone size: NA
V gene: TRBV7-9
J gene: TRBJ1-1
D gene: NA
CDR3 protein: CASSLEGRTEAFF
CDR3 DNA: TGTGCCAGCAGCTTAGAAGGTCGGACTGAAGCTTTCTTT

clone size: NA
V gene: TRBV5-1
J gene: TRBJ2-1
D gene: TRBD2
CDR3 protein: CASSFLAETYNEQFF
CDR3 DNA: TGCGCCAGCAGTTTTCTAGCGGAGACCTACAATGAGCAGTTCTTC

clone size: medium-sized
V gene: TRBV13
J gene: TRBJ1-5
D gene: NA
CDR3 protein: CASSIGRVNQPQHF
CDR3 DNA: TGTGCCAGCAGCATCGGACGGGTCAATCAGCCCCAGCATTTT

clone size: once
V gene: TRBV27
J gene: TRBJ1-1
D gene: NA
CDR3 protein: CASSLSIGVSTEAFF
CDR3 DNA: TGTGCCAGCAGTTTATCGATTGGGGTGAGCACTGAAGCTTTCTTT

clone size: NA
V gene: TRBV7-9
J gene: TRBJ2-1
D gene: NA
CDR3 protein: CASSPAGNEQFF
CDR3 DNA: TGTGCCAGCAGCCCCGCGGGCAATGAGCAGTTCTTC

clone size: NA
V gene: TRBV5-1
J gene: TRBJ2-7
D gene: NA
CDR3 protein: CASSLDGSARYEQYF
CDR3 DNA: TGCGCCAGCAGCTTGGATGGTAGCGCTAGATACGAGCAGTACTTC

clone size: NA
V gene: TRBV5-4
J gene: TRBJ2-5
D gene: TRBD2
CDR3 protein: CASSFNFRDYRKTQYF
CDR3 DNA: TGTGCCAGCAGCTTTAACTTCCGGGACTATAGGAAGACCCAGTACTTC

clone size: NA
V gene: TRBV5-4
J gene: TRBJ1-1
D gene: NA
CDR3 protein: CASSSDFGRTEAFF
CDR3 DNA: TGTGCCAGCAGCTCCGACTTCGGGCGAACTGAAGCTTTCTTT

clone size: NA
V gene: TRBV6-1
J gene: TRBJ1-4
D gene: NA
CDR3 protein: CASTFDPATNEKLFF
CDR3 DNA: TGTGCCAGCACTTTCGACCCTGCAACTAATGAAAAACTGTTTTTT

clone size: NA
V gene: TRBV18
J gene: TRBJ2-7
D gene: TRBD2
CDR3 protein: CASSRRAGLAPFFHEQYF
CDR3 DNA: TGTGCCAGCTCACGGCGAGCGGGACTAGCCCCCTTCTTCCACGAGCAGTACTTC

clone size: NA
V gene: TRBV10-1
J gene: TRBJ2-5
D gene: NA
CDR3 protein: CASTPGGSQETQYF
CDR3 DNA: TGCGCCAGCACCCCTGGAGGCTCCCAAGAGACCCAGTACTTC

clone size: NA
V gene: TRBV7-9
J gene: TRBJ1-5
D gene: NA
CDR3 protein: CASSLMGGNQPQHF
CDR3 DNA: TGTGCCAGCAGCTTAATGGGGGGCAATCAGCCCCAGCATTTT

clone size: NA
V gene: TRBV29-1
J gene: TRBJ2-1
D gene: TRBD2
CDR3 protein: CSVGTGGPGNEQFF
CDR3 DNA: TGCAGCGTTGGTACGGGAGGGCCGGGAAATGAGCAGTTCTTC

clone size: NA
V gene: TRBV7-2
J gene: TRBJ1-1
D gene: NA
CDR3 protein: CASTAYPGMNTEAFF
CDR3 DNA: TGTGCCAGCACCGCATATCCCGGGATGAACACTGAAGCTTTCTTT

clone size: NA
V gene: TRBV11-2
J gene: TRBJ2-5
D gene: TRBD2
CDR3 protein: CASSPGSVASGRGETQYF
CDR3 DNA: TGTGCCAGCAGCCCCGGGAGTGTAGCTAGCGGGAGAGGAGAGACCCAGTACTTC

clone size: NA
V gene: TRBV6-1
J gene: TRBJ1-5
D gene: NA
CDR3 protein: CASRWTENQPQHF
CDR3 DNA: TGTGCCAGCAGATGGACAGAGAATCAGCCCCAGCATTTT

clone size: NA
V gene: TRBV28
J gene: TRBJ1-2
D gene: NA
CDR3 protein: CASRSSINYGYTF
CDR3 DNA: TGTGCCAGCCGGAGCAGCATTAACTATGGCTACACCTTC

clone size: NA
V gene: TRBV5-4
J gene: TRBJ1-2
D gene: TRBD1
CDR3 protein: CASSLQDRNYGYTF
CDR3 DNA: TGTGCCAGCAGCTTGCAGGACAGGAACTATGGCTACACCTTC

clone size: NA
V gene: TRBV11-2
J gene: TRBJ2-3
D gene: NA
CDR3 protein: CASSFTGTAGDTQYF
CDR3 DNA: TGTGCCAGCAGCTTTACCGGGACGGCAGGGGATACGCAGTATTTT